The 17 T cell receptor beta chains reported below all come from one sample, sequenced in a study of T cells in localized non-small cell lung cancer. Produced via immunoSEQ multiplex PCR; TCRdb's table is partial and in-frame only. The sample comprises about 70,000 clones, approximately 84% of which are singletons, and 1% to 1.5% rests with the top ten. The sequencing used peripheral blood, collected before any cancer treatment. Every receptor here comes from a female donor of 60 years or more with stage I lung adenocarcinoma.

V and J are TRBV27 and TRBJ2-7; D not certain. V dropped 6 bases and J dropped 2 bases, with 20 bases sitting between them. The CDR3 is 16 amino acids. From germline, CDR1 is MNHEY and CDR2 SMNVEV (reference sequence). CDR3 sequence: CASSFMVGSPAYEQYF. CDR3 nucleotide sequence: TGTGCCAGCAGCTTTATGGTGGGTAGCCCGGCCTACGAGCAGTACTTC.

This clone was seen a few times. The genes are TRBV28 and TRBJ1-5; the D is unclear. The germline V gene encodes CDR1 MDHEN and CDR2 SYDVKM. Trimming removed 3 bases at V and 11 bases at J, with 17 bases between. This CDR3 is built from 14 residues. The CDR3: CASSFGGGRSAQHF. The CDR3 DNA reads TGTGCCAGCAGTTTTGGCGGAGGGCGTTCAGCCCAGCATTTT. The whole variable domain, remainder taken from reference TRBV28 and TRBJ1-5, is DVKVTQSSRYLVKRTGEKVFLECVQDMDHENMFWYRQDPGLGLRLIYFSYDVKMKEKGDIPEGYSVSREKKERFSLILESASTNQTSMYLCASSFGGGRSAQHFGDGTRLSIL.

V gene TRBV4-2 combines with J gene TRBJ1-6; tentatively, D is TRBD1 (5 bases). CDR1 is LGHNA, CDR2 YNFKEQ, per germline. V lost 1 base and J 13 bases, leaving 14 bases between the germline ends. The CDR3 has 14 residues. CDR3: CASSQGIQGGPLHF. CDR3 nucleotides: TGTGCCAGCAGCCAAGGGATTCAGGGAGGTCCCCTCCACTTT.

The V call is TRBV25-1, the J call TRBJ2-4, with 9 bases identical to TRBD1. V shed 6 bases, J shed 5 bases, and the junction held 2 bases outside the gene matches. CDR1 MGHDK and CDR2 SYGVNS come from the germline V gene. The CDR3 length is 13 residues. CDR3 DNA: TGTGCCAGCAGGGGGGACAGGGAAAACATTCAGTACTTC. It is translated as CASRGDRENIQYF. Variable domain in full (rest from reference TRBV25-1 and TRBJ2-4): EADIYQTPRYLVIGTGKKITLECSQTMGHDKMYWYQQDPGMELHLIHYSYGVNSTEKGDLSSESTVSRIRTEHFPLTLESARPSHTSQYLCASRGDRENIQYFGAGTRLSVL.

J is TRBJ2-3 and V is TRBV5-1; D could derive from TRBD1 or TRBD2 (5 bases each). Trimming cost V 4 bases and J 0 bases, with 18 bases left between them. There are 17 residues in the CDR3. CDR1 and CDR2 from the germline V gene are SGHRS and YFSETQ. CDR3 amino acids: CASSGYGTRRSTDTQYF. The DNA of the CDR3 is TGCGCCAGCAGCGGTTACGGGACCCGGCGTAGCACAGATACGCAGTATTTT.

This clone was counted a single time. The CDR3 here is CASSLSTRSYEQYF. The DNA for the CDR3 is TGCGCCAGCAGCTTGTCTACCAGGTCCTACGAGCAGTACTTC. The chain couples TRBV5-1 to TRBJ2-7; no reliable D call. CDR3 size: 14 residues. Germline assignment: CDR1 SGHRS and CDR2 YFSETQ. Trimming took 1 base from V and 1 from J, leaving 9 bases between them.

V is TRBV18 and J is TRBJ2-4, with a weak D call TRBD2 (5 bases). The length of the CDR3 is 16 residues. V lost 3 bases and J lost 2, with 14 bases in between. Per germline, CDR1 KGHSH and CDR2 LQKENI. CDR3 sequence: CASSPGKKDSKNIQYF. CDR3 DNA: TGTGCCAGCTCACCCGGTAAAAAGGACTCCAAAAACATTCAGTACTTC.

This chain links TRBV5-5 with TRBJ1-5; a possible D gene is TRBD1 (5 bases). The CDR3 totals 15 residues. The germline CDR1 and CDR2 sequences are SGHKS and YYEKEE (reference sequence). Trimming removed 0 bases from V and 0 bases from J, with 7 bases in between. CDR3 region: CASSLAGDSNQPQHF. The CDR3 DNA reads as TGTGCCAGCAGCTTGGCGGGGGATAGCAATCAGCCCCAGCATTTT.

This chain joins TRBV18 and TRBJ2-6; TRBD2 might be the D (7 bases). CDR3 size: 15 residues. The V end was cut by 7 bases, the J end by 4 bases, with 14 bases between. Per germline, CDR1 KGHSH and CDR2 LQKENI. CDR3 in DNA: TGTGCCAGCTGGGGGGGCGCTTCCGGGGCCAACGTCCTGACTTTC. Translation gives CASWGGASGANVLTF.

The chain has TRBV4-1 and TRBJ1-5; D is unresolved. CDR1 and CDR2 (germline): MGHRA, YSYEKL. The CDR3 runs to 13 residues. Trimming shortened V by 2 bases and J by 3 bases, and 5 bases separated the two germline ends. The CDR3 protein is CASSQSNNQPQHF. In DNA form, the CDR3 reads TGCGCCAGCAGCCAAAGTAACAATCAGCCCCAGCATTTT.

The chain recombines TRBV19 with TRBJ1-5, with 7 bases lining up with TRBD1. The length of the CDR3 is 16 residues. J was trimmed by 2 bases and V by 8 bases; bases with no gene match: 12. Germline V gene data show CDR1 as LNHDA and CDR2 as SQIVND (reference sequence). The CDR3 DNA is TGTGCCAGTGCGGGGACAGTCCGAATTGGCAATCAGCCCCAGCATTTT. Its translation: CASAGTVRIGNQPQHF.

The CDR3: CASSFLAGTGELFF. The CDR3 DNA follows: TGTGCCAGCAGTTTTCTAGCCGGGACCGGGGAGCTGTTTTTT. The J gene is TRBJ2-2, the V gene TRBV27; a weak D match, TRBD2 (5 bases). The CDR3 totals 14 residues. Trimming took 3 bases from V and 5 from J, leaving 10 bases between them. Germline-derived CDR1 and CDR2 are MNHEY and SMNVEV (reference sequence).

This chain uses TRBV5-1 with TRBJ2-1, with D tentatively TRBD1 (5 bases). This CDR3 has 16 amino acids. The germline V and J ends were trimmed by 6 bases and 2 bases, with 18 bases remaining between them. Germline V gene lookup returns CDR1 SGHRS and CDR2 YFSETQ. CDR3 loop: CASTPQGDTTYNEQFF. In DNA form, the CDR3 reads TGCGCCAGCACCCCCCAAGGGGATACCACCTACAATGAGCAGTTCTTC.

J is TRBJ1-2 and V is TRBV28, with 10 bases matching TRBD1. Germline assignment: CDR1 MDHEN and CDR2 SYDVKM. The CDR3 spans 14 residues. V dropped 5 bases and J dropped 4; count of bases not matched to a gene: 4. CDR3 nucleotide sequence: TGTGCCAGCAGTGCCGGGACAGGGGTCTATGGCTACACCTTC. This sequence encodes CASSAGTGVYGYTF.

This clone was recorded once. This sequence joins TRBV7-2 and TRBJ1-2, with a weak D call TRBD1 (5 bases). The CDR3 loop spans 15 amino acids. V was cut by 5 bases and J by 3 bases, with 16 bases left in between. In germline, CDR1 is SGHTA, CDR2 FQGNSA. In DNA form, the CDR3 reads TGTGCCAGCAGCCTCCGGGACCGATACTACTATGGCTACACCTTC. Protein: CASSLRDRYYYGYTF.

This chain connects TRBV19 to TRBJ1-6; D is possibly TRBD1 (5 bases). Germline values: CDR1 LNHDA, CDR2 SQIVND (reference sequence). The CDR3 totals 18 residues. V shed 1 base and J shed 0 bases, with 13 bases lying between them. In DNA, the CDR3 is TGTGCCAGTAGTATAGGTGGGGACCCTATCTCCTATAATTCACCCCTCCACTTT. It specifies CASSIGGDPISYNSPLHF.

The V call is TRBV6-1, the J call TRBJ2-3; 7 bases agree with TRBD1. Germline CDR1 and CDR2: MNHNS and SASEGT. V shed 3 bases and J 5 bases; nucleotides not matched to a gene: 14. The CDR3 runs to 17 residues. Here the CDR3 reads CASSDFRTGYGQDTQYF. CDR3 DNA sequence: TGTGCCAGCAGTGATTTCAGGACAGGCTACGGTCAAGATACGCAGTATTTT.